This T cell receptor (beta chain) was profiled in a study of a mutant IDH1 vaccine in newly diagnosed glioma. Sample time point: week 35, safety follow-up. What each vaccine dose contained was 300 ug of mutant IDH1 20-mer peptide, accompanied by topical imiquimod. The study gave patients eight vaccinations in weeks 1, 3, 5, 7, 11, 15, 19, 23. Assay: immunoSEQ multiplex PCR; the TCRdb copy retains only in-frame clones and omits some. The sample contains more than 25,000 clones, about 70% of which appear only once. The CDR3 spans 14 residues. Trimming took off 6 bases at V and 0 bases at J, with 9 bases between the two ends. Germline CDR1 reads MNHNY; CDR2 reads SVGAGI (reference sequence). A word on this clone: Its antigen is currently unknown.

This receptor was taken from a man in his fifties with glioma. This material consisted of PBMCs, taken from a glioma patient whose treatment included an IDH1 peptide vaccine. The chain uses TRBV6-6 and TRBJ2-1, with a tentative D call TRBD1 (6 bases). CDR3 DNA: TGTGCCAGCAGGACAGGAAGCTCCTACAATGAGCAGTTCTTC. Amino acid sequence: CASRTGSSYNEQFF.